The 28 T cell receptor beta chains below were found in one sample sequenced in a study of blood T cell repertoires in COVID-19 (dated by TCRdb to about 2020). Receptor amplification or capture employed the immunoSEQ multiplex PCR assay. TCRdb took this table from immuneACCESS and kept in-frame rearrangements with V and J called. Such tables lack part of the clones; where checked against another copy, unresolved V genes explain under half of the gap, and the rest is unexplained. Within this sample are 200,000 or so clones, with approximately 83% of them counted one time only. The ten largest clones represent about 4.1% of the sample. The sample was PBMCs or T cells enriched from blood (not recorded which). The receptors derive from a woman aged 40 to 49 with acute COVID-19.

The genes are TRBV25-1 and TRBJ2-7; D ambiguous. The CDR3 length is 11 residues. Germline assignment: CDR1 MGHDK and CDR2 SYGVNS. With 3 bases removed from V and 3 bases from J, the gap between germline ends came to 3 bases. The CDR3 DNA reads TGTGCCAGCAGTGATTACTACGAGCAGTACTTC. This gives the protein CASSDYYEQYF.

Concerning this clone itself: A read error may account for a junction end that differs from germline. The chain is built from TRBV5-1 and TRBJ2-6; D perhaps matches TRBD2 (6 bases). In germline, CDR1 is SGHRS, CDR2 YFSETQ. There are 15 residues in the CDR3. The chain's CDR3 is CASCLRGDGANVLTF. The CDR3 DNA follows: TGCGCCAGCTGCTTGCGGGGAGATGGGGCCAACGTCCTGACTTTC.

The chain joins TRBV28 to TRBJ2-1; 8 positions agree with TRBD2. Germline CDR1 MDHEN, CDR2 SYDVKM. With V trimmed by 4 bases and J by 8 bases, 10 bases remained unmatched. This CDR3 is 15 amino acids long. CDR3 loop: CASSSWGLVNDEQFF. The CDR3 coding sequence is TGTGCCAGCAGTTCATGGGGACTAGTCAACGATGAGCAGTTCTTC.

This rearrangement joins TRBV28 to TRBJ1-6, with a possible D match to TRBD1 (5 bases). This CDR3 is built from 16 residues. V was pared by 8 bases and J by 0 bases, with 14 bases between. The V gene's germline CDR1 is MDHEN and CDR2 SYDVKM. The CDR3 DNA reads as TGTGCCAGCGTCACAGGTTCCAGCTCCTATAATTCACCCCTCCACTTT. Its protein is CASVTGSSSYNSPLHF.

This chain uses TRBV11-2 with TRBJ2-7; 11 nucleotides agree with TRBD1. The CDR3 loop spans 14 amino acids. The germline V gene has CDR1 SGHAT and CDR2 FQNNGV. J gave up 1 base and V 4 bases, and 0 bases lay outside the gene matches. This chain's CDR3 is CASSWDRGSYEQYF. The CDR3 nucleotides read TGTGCCAGCAGCTGGGACAGGGGGTCCTACGAGCAGTACTTC. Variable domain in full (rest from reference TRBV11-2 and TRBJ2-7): EAGVAQSPRYKIIEKRQSVAFWCNPISGHATLYWYQQILGQGPKLLIQFQNNGVVDDSQLPKDRFSAERLKGVDSTLKIQPAKLEDSAVYLCASSWDRGSYEQYFGPGTRLTVT.

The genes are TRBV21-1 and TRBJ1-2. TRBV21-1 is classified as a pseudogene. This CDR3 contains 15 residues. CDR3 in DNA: TGTGCCAGCAGCAACGAGCTCAGCGCTAACTATGGCTACACCTTC. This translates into CASSNELSANYGYTF.

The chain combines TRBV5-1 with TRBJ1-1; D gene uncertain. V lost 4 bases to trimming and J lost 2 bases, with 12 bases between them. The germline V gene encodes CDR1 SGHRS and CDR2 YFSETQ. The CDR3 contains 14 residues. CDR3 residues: CASSGQVGNTEAFF. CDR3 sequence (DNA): TGCGCCAGCAGCGGTCAGGTGGGTAACACTGAAGCTTTCTTT.

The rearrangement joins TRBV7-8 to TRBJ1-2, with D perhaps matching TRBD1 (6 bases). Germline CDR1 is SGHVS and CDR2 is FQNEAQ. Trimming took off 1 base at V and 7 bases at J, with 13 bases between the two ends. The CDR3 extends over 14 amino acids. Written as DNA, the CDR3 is TGTGCCAGCAGCTTAGTAGATACAGGGAGTGGCTACACCTTC. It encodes CASSLVDTGSGYTF.

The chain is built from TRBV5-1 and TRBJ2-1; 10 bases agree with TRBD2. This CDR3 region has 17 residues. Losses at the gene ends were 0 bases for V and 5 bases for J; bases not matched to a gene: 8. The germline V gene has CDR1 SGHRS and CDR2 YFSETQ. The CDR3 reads CASSLGFLAGANNEQFF. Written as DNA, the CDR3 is TGCGCCAGCAGCTTGGGGTTTCTAGCGGGAGCCAACAATGAGCAGTTCTTC.

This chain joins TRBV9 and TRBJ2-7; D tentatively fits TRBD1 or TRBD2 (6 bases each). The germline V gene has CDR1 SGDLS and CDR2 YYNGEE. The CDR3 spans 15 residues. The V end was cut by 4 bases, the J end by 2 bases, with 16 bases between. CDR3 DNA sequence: TGTGCCAGCAGCATAGGGGGACTCCAGACCTACGAGCAGTACTTC. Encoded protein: CASSIGGLQTYEQYF. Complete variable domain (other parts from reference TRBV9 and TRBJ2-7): DSGVTQTPKHLITATGQRVTLRCSPRSGDLSVYWYQQSLDQGLQFLIQYYNGEERAKGNILERFSAQQFPDLHSELNLSSLELGDSALYFCASSIGGLQTYEQYFGPGTRLTVT.

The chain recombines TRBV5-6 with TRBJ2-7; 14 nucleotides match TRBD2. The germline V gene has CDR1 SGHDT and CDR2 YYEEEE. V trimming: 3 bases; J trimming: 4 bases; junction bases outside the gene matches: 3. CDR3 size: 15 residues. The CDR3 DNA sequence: TGTGCCAGCAGCTGGGGACTAGCGGGGGCGTACGAGCAGTACTTC. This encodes CASSWGLAGAYEQYF.

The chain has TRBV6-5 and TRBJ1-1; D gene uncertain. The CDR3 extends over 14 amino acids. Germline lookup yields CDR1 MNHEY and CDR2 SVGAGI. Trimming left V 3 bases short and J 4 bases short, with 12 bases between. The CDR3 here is CASSYAGVLTEAFF. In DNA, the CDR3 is TGTGCCAGCAGTTATGCCGGGGTCCTCACTGAAGCTTTCTTT.

CDR3 in amino acids: CASPGGEGYTF. The CDR3 DNA reads TGTGCCAGCCCTGGGGGGGAGGGCTACACCTTC. The chain employs TRBV21-1 and TRBJ1-2. TRBV21-1 is a pseudogene locus. The CDR3 is 11 residues long.

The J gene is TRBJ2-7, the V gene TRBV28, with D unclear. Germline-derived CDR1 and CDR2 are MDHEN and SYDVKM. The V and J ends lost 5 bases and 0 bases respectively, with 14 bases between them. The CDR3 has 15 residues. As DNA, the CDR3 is TGTGCCAGCAGTCCCTCTGGTCGGAGCTCCTACGAGCAGTACTTC. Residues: CASSPSGRSSYEQYF.

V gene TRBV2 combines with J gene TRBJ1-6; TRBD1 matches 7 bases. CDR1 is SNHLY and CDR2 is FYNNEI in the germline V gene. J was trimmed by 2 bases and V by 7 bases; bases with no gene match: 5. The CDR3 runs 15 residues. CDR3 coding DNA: TGTGCCAGCACCAAGGGGGCTACCTATAATTCACCCCTCCACTTT. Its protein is CASTKGATYNSPLHF.

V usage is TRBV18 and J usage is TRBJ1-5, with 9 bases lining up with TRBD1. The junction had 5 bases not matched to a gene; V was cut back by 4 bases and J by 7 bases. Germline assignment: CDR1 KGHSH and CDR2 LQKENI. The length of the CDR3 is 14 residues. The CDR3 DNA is TGTGCCAGCTCACAGGGACAGGGCAGCCAGCCCCAGCATTTT. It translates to CASSQGQGSQPQHF.

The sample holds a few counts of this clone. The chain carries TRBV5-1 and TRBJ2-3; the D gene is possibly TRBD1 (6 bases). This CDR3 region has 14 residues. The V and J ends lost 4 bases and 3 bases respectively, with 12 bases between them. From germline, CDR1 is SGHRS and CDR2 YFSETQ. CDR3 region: CASSPDSTTDTQYF. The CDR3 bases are TGCGCCAGCAGCCCGGACAGCACGACAGATACGCAGTATTTT.

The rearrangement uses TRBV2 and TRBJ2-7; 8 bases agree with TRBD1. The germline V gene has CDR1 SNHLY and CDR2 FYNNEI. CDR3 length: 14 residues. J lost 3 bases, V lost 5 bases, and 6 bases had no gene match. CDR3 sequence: CASSTGQGGYEQYF. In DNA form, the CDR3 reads TGTGCCAGCAGTACAGGACAGGGAGGCTACGAGCAGTACTTC.

CDR3 region: CASSLVGDPTDTQYF. The CDR3 DNA reads TGCGCCAGCAGCTTGGTGGGAGACCCCACAGATACGCAGTATTTT. The genes are TRBV5-1 and TRBJ2-3, with D possibly matching TRBD2 (5 bases). This CDR3 region has 15 residues. The germline V and J ends were trimmed by 0 bases and 2 bases, with 10 bases remaining between them. Germline CDR1 SGHRS, CDR2 YFSETQ.

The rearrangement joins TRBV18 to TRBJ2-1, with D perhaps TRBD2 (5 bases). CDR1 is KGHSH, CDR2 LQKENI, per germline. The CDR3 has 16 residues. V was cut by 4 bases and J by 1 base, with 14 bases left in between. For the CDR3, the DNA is TGTGCCAGCTCACTTACTGGACTGGGATCCTACAATGAGCAGTTCTTC. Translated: CASSLTGLGSYNEQFF. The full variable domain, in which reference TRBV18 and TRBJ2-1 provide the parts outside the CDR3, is NAGVMQNPRHLVRRRGQEARLRCSPMKGHSHVYWYRQLPEEGLKFMVYLQKENIIDESGMPKERFSAEFPKEGPSILRIQQVVRGDSAAYFCASSLTGLGSYNEQFFGPGTRLTVL.

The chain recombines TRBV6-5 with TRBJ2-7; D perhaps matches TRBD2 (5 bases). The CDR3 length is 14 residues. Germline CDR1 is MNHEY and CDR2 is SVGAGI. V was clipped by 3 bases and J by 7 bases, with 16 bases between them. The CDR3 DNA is TGTGCCAGCAGTTATTACGGCCTTTCGGGGGAGCAGTACTTC. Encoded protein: CASSYYGLSGEQYF.

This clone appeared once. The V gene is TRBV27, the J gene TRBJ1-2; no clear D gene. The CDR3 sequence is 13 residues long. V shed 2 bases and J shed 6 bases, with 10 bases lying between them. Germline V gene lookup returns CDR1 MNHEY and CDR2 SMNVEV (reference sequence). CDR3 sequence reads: CASSLNWADGYTF. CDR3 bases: TGTGCCAGCAGTTTAAACTGGGCAGATGGCTACACCTTC.

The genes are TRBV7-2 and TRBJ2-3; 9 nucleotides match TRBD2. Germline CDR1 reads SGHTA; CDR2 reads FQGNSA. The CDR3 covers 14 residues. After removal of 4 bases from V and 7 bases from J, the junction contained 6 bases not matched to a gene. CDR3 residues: CASSSRRGGHTQYF. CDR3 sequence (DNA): TGTGCCAGCAGCTCCCGGCGGGGGGGTCATACGCAGTATTTT.

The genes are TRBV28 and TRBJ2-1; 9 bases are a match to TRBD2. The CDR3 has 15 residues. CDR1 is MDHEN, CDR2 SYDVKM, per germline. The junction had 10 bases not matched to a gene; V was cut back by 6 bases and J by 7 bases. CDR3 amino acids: CASSDLAGAGNEQFF. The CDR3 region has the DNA TGTGCCAGCAGCGACTTAGCGGGAGCAGGGAATGAGCAGTTCTTC. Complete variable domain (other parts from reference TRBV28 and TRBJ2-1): DVKVTQSSRYLVKRTGEKVFLECVQDMDHENMFWYRQDPGLGLRLIYFSYDVKMKEKGDIPEGYSVSREKKERFSLILESASTNQTSMYLCASSDLAGAGNEQFFGPGTRLTVL.

CDR3: CASTPQGVSGNTIYF. For the CDR3, the DNA is TGTGCCAGCACCCCTCAGGGGGTCTCTGGAAACACCATATATTTT. J is TRBJ1-3 and V is TRBV28; 7 nucleotides agree with TRBD1. Trimming at V came to 7 bases and at J to 0 bases, leaving 6 bases not matched to a gene. CDR1 MDHEN and CDR2 SYDVKM come from the germline V gene. The CDR3 sequence is 15 residues long.

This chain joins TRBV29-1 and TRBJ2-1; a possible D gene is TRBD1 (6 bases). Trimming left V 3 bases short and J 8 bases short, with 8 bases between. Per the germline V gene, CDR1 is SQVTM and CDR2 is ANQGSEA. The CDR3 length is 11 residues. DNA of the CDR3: TGCAGCGTTGATGGGGGCCATGAGCAGTTCTTC. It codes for CSVDGGHEQFF.

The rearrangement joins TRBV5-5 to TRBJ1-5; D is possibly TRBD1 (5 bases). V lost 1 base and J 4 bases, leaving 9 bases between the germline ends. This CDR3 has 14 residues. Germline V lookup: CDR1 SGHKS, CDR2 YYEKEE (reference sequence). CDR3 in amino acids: CASSLLGGNQPQHF. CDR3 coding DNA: TGTGCCAGCAGCTTGCTGGGGGGGAATCAGCCCCAGCATTTT.

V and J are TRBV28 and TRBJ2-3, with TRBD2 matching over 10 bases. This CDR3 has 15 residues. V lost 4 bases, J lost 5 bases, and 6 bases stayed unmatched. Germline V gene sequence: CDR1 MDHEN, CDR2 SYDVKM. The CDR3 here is CASSYSGTSVDTQYF. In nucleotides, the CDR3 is TGTGCCAGCAGTTACTCCGGGACTAGCGTAGATACGCAGTATTTT. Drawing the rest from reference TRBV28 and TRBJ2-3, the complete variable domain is DVKVTQSSRYLVKRTGEKVFLECVQDMDHENMFWYRQDPGLGLRLIYFSYDVKMKEKGDIPEGYSVSREKKERFSLILESASTNQTSMYLCASSYSGTSVDTQYFGPGTRLTVL.